A selection of T cell receptor beta chains follows, all from one sample in a study of spatial heterogeneity in lung cancer. TCRdb analysed the 5' RACE reads with MiXCR anew, one entry per CDR3 protein. In the table there are 25,000 or so distinct CDR3 sequences, about 5.3% of which are singletons. The sample in question was PBMCs, obtained at follow-up. All receptors come from a female donor with early-stage non-small cell lung cancer. CDR3s include the opening cysteine and the closing phenylalanine or tryptophan. A D gene is named only where the DNA matches it firmly. For some rows the clone size is stated as once, few or many, or as a class when expanded; others skip it.

v_gene: TRBV5-1; abundance: many; j_gene: TRBJ2-3; d_gene: TRBD1; CDR3nt: TGCGCCAGCAGAGCCCCAGGGGGAGATACGCAGTATTTT; CDR3aa: CASRAPGGDTQYF
v_gene: TRBV11-2; abundance: many; j_gene: TRBJ2-3; d_gene: -; CDR3nt: TGTGCCAGCAAAGGACGGGTTAGCACAGATACGCAGTATTTT; CDR3aa: CASKGRVSTDTQYF
v_gene: TRBV4-3; abundance: many; j_gene: TRBJ1-4; d_gene: -; CDR3nt: TGCGCCAGCAGCCAAGGCAGGGGCCGCAGGGGTGGGGAACTGTTTTTT; CDR3aa: CASSQGRGRRGGELFF
v_gene: TRBV15; abundance: many; j_gene: TRBJ2-5; d_gene: -; CDR3nt: TGTGCCACCAGCAGAGATCCCGGGGAGACCCAGTACTTC; CDR3aa: CATSRDPGETQYF
v_gene: TRBV20-1; abundance: -; j_gene: TRBJ2-7; d_gene: TRBD1; CDR3nt: TGCAGTGCTAGAGGGTATCAGGGGGTCAACGAGCAGTACTTC; CDR3aa: CSARGYQGVNEQYF
v_gene: TRBV5-4; abundance: many; j_gene: TRBJ2-7; d_gene: -; CDR3nt: TGTGCCAGCAGCTTGAGCGGGGAGCAGTACTTC; CDR3aa: CASSLSGEQYF
v_gene: TRBV5-1; abundance: many; j_gene: TRBJ2-3; d_gene: TRBD1; CDR3nt: TGCGCCAGCTCAACCACAGGGGACCGCACAGATACGCAGTATTTT; CDR3aa: CASSTTGDRTDTQYF
v_gene: TRBV3-1; abundance: many; j_gene: TRBJ2-1; d_gene: TRBD1; CDR3nt: TGTGCCAGCAGCCGGGACAGTATCCTAAACAATGAGCAGTTCTTC; CDR3aa: CASSRDSILNNEQFF
v_gene: TRBV20-1; abundance: many; j_gene: TRBJ2-3; d_gene: TRBD2; CDR3nt: TGCAGTGCTCCGGGGGGAAACACAGATACGCAGTATTTT; CDR3aa: CSAPGGNTDTQYF
v_gene: TRBV4-3; abundance: many; j_gene: TRBJ2-5; d_gene: TRBD2; CDR3nt: TGCGCCAGCAGCCAAGTTTCGGGAGGGACCCAGTACTTC; CDR3aa: CASSQVSGGTQYF
v_gene: TRBV7-2; abundance: -; j_gene: TRBJ2-1; d_gene: TRBD1; CDR3nt: TGTGCCAGCAGCCCTGGACAGGGGTCCTACAATGAGCAGTTCTTC; CDR3aa: CASSPGQGSYNEQFF
v_gene: TRBV4-3; abundance: -; j_gene: TRBJ2-3; d_gene: TRBD2; CDR3nt: TGCGCCAGCAGCCAAGATCGGGGAGGGATCACAGATACGCAGTATTTT; CDR3aa: CASSQDRGGITDTQYF
v_gene: TRBV28; abundance: many; j_gene: TRBJ2-1; d_gene: -; CDR3nt: TGTGCCAGCAGTTCGTTGACAGGCGCGGACGCCTACAATGAGCAGTTCTTC; CDR3aa: CASSSLTGADAYNEQFF
v_gene: TRBV7-2; abundance: many; j_gene: TRBJ2-3; d_gene: -; CDR3nt: TGTGCCAGCAGCTCATATAGCACAGATACGCAGTATTTT; CDR3aa: CASSSYSTDTQYF
v_gene: TRBV15; abundance: many; j_gene: TRBJ2-3; d_gene: TRBD2; CDR3nt: TGTGCCACCAGCAGAGATCCGGCTAGCGGGAGTTCTGCAGATACGCAGTATTTT; CDR3aa: CATSRDPASGSSADTQYF
v_gene: TRBV24-1; abundance: many; j_gene: TRBJ2-1; d_gene: TRBD2; CDR3nt: TGTGCCACCAGTGACCAAGCCGGGGAGGGGAGTTACAATGAGCAGTTCTTC; CDR3aa: CATSDQAGEGSYNEQFF
v_gene: TRBV20-1; abundance: many; j_gene: TRBJ2-5; d_gene: TRBD1; CDR3nt: TGCAGTGGGACAGGGGGCGGGAAGACCCAGTACTTC; CDR3aa: CSGTGGGKTQYF
v_gene: TRBV7-2; abundance: many; j_gene: TRBJ1-1; d_gene: -; CDR3nt: TGTGCCAGCAGCATTGGGGCAATGAACACTGAAGCTTTCTTT; CDR3aa: CASSIGAMNTEAFF
v_gene: TRBV3-1; abundance: many; j_gene: TRBJ1-1; d_gene: -; CDR3nt: TGTGCCACCCAGCCAGGAGAGAACACTGAAGCTTTCTTT; CDR3aa: CATQPGENTEAFF
v_gene: TRBV19; abundance: many; j_gene: TRBJ2-1; d_gene: -; CDR3nt: TGTGCCAGTAGATTAGGGGGGAAACCCTACAATGAGCAGTTCTTC; CDR3aa: CASRLGGKPYNEQFF
v_gene: TRBV29-1; abundance: many; j_gene: TRBJ2-5; d_gene: -; CDR3nt: TGCAGCGTTGAATATGGGGGATTGGGGAGGAAAGAGACCCAGTACTTC; CDR3aa: CSVEYGGLGRKETQYF
v_gene: TRBV18; abundance: many; j_gene: TRBJ1-2; d_gene: -; CDR3nt: TGTGCCAGCTCAGAGATGCATGGCTACACCTTC; CDR3aa: CASSEMHGYTF
v_gene: TRBV29-1; abundance: many; j_gene: TRBJ2-1; d_gene: TRBD2; CDR3nt: TGCAGCGTTGATACTAGCGGGACCTACAATGAGCAGTTCTTC; CDR3aa: CSVDTSGTYNEQFF